This T cell receptor (beta chain) was sequenced during a study of blood T cell repertoires in COVID-19. Study-level information: Whether acute or convalescent, the COVID-19 samples came from the United States, Italy and Spain. Nucleic acid was either cDNA or gDNA, and it came from T cells, B-cell-depleted T cells, or PBMCs.

As originally analysed: Amplified reference gene primers provided the basis for estimating nucleated cell counts. Here immunoSEQ multiplex PCR was the method, and the copy in TCRdb shows in-frame clones only, minus some. The DNA gave D and trimming, while V, J and clone size come from that table. The profile shows about 89,000 clones, about 91% of them singletons. The CDR3 runs to 15 residues. CDR1 is MRHNA, CDR2 SNTAGT, per germline. Trimming stripped 3 bases from V and 0 bases from J, with 12 bases between. The specimen sequenced was peripheral blood. This rearrangement joins TRBV6-4 to TRBJ2-7; the D gene is possibly TRBD2 (5 bases). The sequence came from a man aged 55 to 70 with acute or convalescent COVID-19. The CDR3 protein is CASSEEAGASYEQYF. CDR3 nucleotides: TGTGCCAGCAGTGAGGAGGCAGGAGCCTCCTACGAGCAGTACTTC.